This T cell receptor (beta chain) was captured by sequencing in a study of T cell repertoires in cytomegalovirus infection. Study-wide results and caveats: Carriage of CMV together with the relevant HLA was identifiable through cumulative public TCR beta family frequency.

CDR3 length: 14 amino acids. CDR1 is SGHRS, CDR2 YFSETQ, per germline. Trimming removed 5 bases at V and 2 bases at J, with 10 bases between. TCRdb analysed the reads with MiXCR anew, one entry per CDR3 protein. The top ten clones hold around 2.8% of a sample with hundreds of thousands of distinct CDR3 sequences, approximately 34% of them seen once. In its sample, this clonotype was seen a few times. Its antigen remains unidentified. This receptor was taken from a human donor in good health (CMV status not recorded). Some clones in this sample may be carry-over from other donors' samples. The sequenced material came from PBMCs. The genes are TRBV5-1 and TRBJ2-2; D possibly corresponds to TRBD1 (6 bases). The CDR3, as DNA: TGCGCCAGCAGAAGGGACACTAACACCGGGGAGCTGTTTTTT. As protein: CASRRDTNTGELFF.